A selection of T cell receptor beta chains follows, all from one sample in a study of T-cell reconstitution after alpha-beta-depleted transplantation in children. TCRdb re-called the PCR reads through MiXCR, storing one row per CDR3 protein. The profile shows some 500,000 distinct CDR3 sequences, approximately 20% of them singletons. Sequencing was performed on PBMCs from the stem cell graft donor, taken from the stem cell graft. The receptors were sampled from a human donor who donated a stem cell graft to a child with acute lymphoblastic leukemia. Both conserved end residues are part of each CDR3. D genes are given only for firm matches. Not all rows give a size; the values are once, few, many and, for expanded clones, a class.

V gene: TRBV4-1; D gene: -; clone size: few; J gene: TRBJ2-7; CDR3 protein: CASSRGQGGYEQYF; CDR3 DNA: TGCGCCAGCAGCCGAGGACAGGGAGGGTACGAGCAGTACTTC
V gene: TRBV6-1; D gene: TRBD2; clone size: -; J gene: TRBJ2-5; CDR3 protein: CASSGGLAGKEETQYF; CDR3 DNA: TGTGCCAGCAGTGGGGGACTAGCGGGAAAGGAAGAGACCCAGTACTTC
V gene: TRBV5-1; D gene: -; clone size: -; J gene: TRBJ2-1; CDR3 protein: CASSFQRAGDNEQFF; CDR3 DNA: TGCGCCAGCAGCTTCCAGAGGGCCGGGGACAATGAGCAGTTCTTC
V gene: TRBV4-1; D gene: TRBD2; clone size: -; J gene: TRBJ2-1; CDR3 protein: CASSQGWREGHVPVF; CDR3 DNA: TGCGCCAGCAGCCAAGGGTGGCGGGAGGGCCATGTGCCGGTCTTC
V gene: TRBV12-3/TRBV12-4; D gene: TRBD1; clone size: few; J gene: TRBJ2-7; CDR3 protein: CASSPPSTGDEQYF; CDR3 DNA: TGTGCCAGCAGCCCCCCCTCGACAGGGGACGAGCAGTACTTC
V gene: TRBV27; D gene: TRBD1; clone size: few; J gene: TRBJ1-5; CDR3 protein: CASSSTGGYSNQPQHF; CDR3 DNA: TGTGCCAGCAGTTCAACAGGGGGGTATAGCAATCAGCCCCAGCATTTT
V gene: TRBV7-6; D gene: -; clone size: -; J gene: TRBJ2-4; CDR3 protein: CASSYSALGLAKNIQYF; CDR3 DNA: TGTGCCAGCAGCTACAGTGCGTTGGGACTAGCCAAAAACATTCAGTACTTC
V gene: TRBV6-2/TRBV6-3; D gene: -; clone size: -; J gene: TRBJ1-2; CDR3 protein: CASSDTGTPKLPF; CDR3 DNA: TGTGCCAGCAGTGATACAGGGACACCCAAGTTGCCTTTC
V gene: TRBV5-1; D gene: TRBD1; clone size: few; J gene: TRBJ1-5; CDR3 protein: CAIPTGERSNQPQHF; CDR3 DNA: TGCGCCATCCCGACAGGGGAACGCAGCAATCAGCCCCAGCATTTT
V gene: TRBV5-1; D gene: -; clone size: few; J gene: TRBJ2-1; CDR3 protein: CASSFRTNFNEQFF; CDR3 DNA: TGCGCCAGCAGCTTTCGGACTAATTTCAATGAGCAGTTCTTC
V gene: TRBV7-8; D gene: -; clone size: -; J gene: TRBJ2-1; CDR3 protein: CASSSPGGWESEQFF; CDR3 DNA: TGTGCCAGCAGCTCCCCCGGTGGGTGGGAGAGTGAGCAGTTCTTC
V gene: TRBV9; D gene: TRBD2; clone size: few; J gene: TRBJ2-7; CDR3 protein: CASSPHASGSSYEQYF; CDR3 DNA: TGTGCCAGCAGCCCGCACGCTAGCGGGAGTTCCTACGAGCAGTACTTC
V gene: TRBV5-1; D gene: -; clone size: few; J gene: TRBJ2-7; CDR3 protein: CASSPWTGEYEQYF; CDR3 DNA: TGCGCCAGCAGCCCTTGGACGGGGGAGTACGAGCAGTACTTC
V gene: TRBV7-2; D gene: TRBD1; clone size: few; J gene: TRBJ2-5; CDR3 protein: CASSDDRGRSVTQYF; CDR3 DNA: TGTGCCAGCAGCGACGACAGGGGAAGGAGCGTGACCCAGTACTTC
V gene: TRBV27; D gene: -; clone size: -; J gene: TRBJ2-7; CDR3 protein: CASSITGGGFEQYF; CDR3 DNA: TGTGCCAGCAGTATTACAGGAGGGGGGTTCGAGCAGTACTTC
V gene: TRBV5-1; D gene: -; clone size: -; J gene: TRBJ2-7; CDR3 protein: CASSLGDEPSLLLQYF; CDR3 DNA: TGCGCCAGCAGCTTGGGGGACGAACCCTCCTTGTTATTGCAGTACTTC
V gene: TRBV5-1; D gene: -; clone size: many; J gene: TRBJ1-1; CDR3 protein: CASSFWEMNTEAFF; CDR3 DNA: TGCGCCAGCAGCTTTTGGGAAATGAACACTGAAGCTTTCTTT
V gene: TRBV7-3; D gene: TRBD2; clone size: few; J gene: TRBJ2-5; CDR3 protein: CASSLFGAGEETQYF; CDR3 DNA: TGTGCCAGCAGCTTATTCGGGGCGGGAGAAGAGACCCAGTACTTC
V gene: TRBV3-1; D gene: -; clone size: -; J gene: TRBJ2-3; CDR3 protein: CASSPRTSDTQYF; CDR3 DNA: TGTGCCAGCAGCCCAAGGACCTCAGATACGCAGTATTTT
V gene: TRBV9; D gene: -; clone size: -; J gene: TRBJ2-1; CDR3 protein: CASTRDAYNEQFF; CDR3 DNA: TGTGCCAGCACAAGGGACGCCTACAATGAGCAGTTCTTC
V gene: TRBV6-1; D gene: TRBD1; clone size: few; J gene: TRBJ2-7; CDR3 protein: CASSATGQGNEQYF; CDR3 DNA: TGTGCCAGCAGCGCCACGGGACAGGGAAACGAGCAGTACTTC
V gene: TRBV3-1; D gene: TRBD1; clone size: -; J gene: TRBJ2-5; CDR3 protein: CASSHPGTGGEETQYF; CDR3 DNA: TGTGCCAGCAGCCATCCTGGGACAGGGGGGGAAGAGACCCAGTACTTC
V gene: TRBV5-1; D gene: -; clone size: -; J gene: TRBJ2-1; CDR3 protein: CASKTGLPNYNEQFF; CDR3 DNA: TGCGCCAGCAAGACGGGTCTTCCCAACTACAATGAGCAGTTCTTC
V gene: TRBV7-9; D gene: -; clone size: few; J gene: TRBJ1-1; CDR3 protein: CASSLELGGAPEAFF; CDR3 DNA: TGTGCCAGCAGCTTGGAACTCGGGGGGGCCCCTGAAGCTTTCTTT
V gene: TRBV5-1; D gene: -; clone size: -; J gene: TRBJ1-1; CDR3 protein: CASILATRTEAFF; CDR3 DNA: TGCGCCAGCATCCTGGCCACTCGCACTGAAGCTTTCTTT
V gene: TRBV12-3/TRBV12-4; D gene: -; clone size: few; J gene: TRBJ2-1; CDR3 protein: CASSFELVDNEQFF; CDR3 DNA: TGTGCCAGCAGTTTCGAGCTTGTTGACAATGAGCAGTTCTTC
V gene: TRBV12-3/TRBV12-4; D gene: -; clone size: few; J gene: TRBJ2-2; CDR3 protein: CASSLSGLIGELFF; CDR3 DNA: TGTGCCAGCAGTTTATCGGGGCTAATCGGGGAGCTGTTTTTT
V gene: TRBV20-1; D gene: -; clone size: -; J gene: TRBJ1-2; CDR3 protein: CSATSGRSLSPNGYTF; CDR3 DNA: TGCAGTGCTACCTCGGGACGGAGCCTTAGCCCCAATGGCTACACCTTC
V gene: TRBV7-3; D gene: -; clone size: few; J gene: TRBJ2-1; CDR3 protein: CASSLIGDYNEQFF; CDR3 DNA: TGTGCCAGCAGCTTAATTGGGGACTACAATGAGCAGTTCTTC
V gene: TRBV14; D gene: TRBD1; clone size: few; J gene: TRBJ2-5; CDR3 protein: CASSQIRTGGYQETQYF; CDR3 DNA: TGTGCCAGCAGCCAAATCCGGACAGGGGGATATCAAGAGACCCAGTACTTC
V gene: TRBV5-1; D gene: -; clone size: -; J gene: TRBJ2-2; CDR3 protein: CASSLYFMGQGDTGELFF; CDR3 DNA: TGCGCCAGCAGCTTGTATTTTATGGGGCAGGGTGACACCGGGGAGCTGTTTTTT
V gene: TRBV7-3; D gene: -; clone size: -; J gene: TRBJ2-2; CDR3 protein: CASSLTGGRIPNTGELFF; CDR3 DNA: TGTGCCAGCAGCTTAACGGGAGGCAGGATACCGAACACCGGGGAGCTGTTTTTT
V gene: TRBV4-1; D gene: -; clone size: -; J gene: TRBJ1-5; CDR3 protein: CASSQEGGKRQPQHF; CDR3 DNA: TGCGCCAGCAGCCAAGAAGGGGGGAAACGTCAGCCCCAGCATTTT
V gene: TRBV14; D gene: -; clone size: -; J gene: TRBJ2-1; CDR3 protein: CASSQDSLSSYNEQFF; CDR3 DNA: TGTGCCAGCAGCCAAGATAGCCTAAGCTCCTACAATGAGCAGTTCTTC
V gene: TRBV5-1; D gene: TRBD2; clone size: few; J gene: TRBJ2-3; CDR3 protein: CASSSGTSGIAPYF; CDR3 DNA: TGCGCCAGCAGCTCAGGGACTAGCGGGATTGCTCCGTATTTT
V gene: TRBV13; D gene: -; clone size: -; J gene: TRBJ2-5; CDR3 protein: CASSFGLLQETQYF; CDR3 DNA: TGTGCCAGCAGCTTCGGGCTGCTCCAAGAGACCCAGTACTTC
V gene: TRBV5-1; D gene: -; clone size: -; J gene: TRBJ2-7; CDR3 protein: CASSLFAQGNSYEQYF; CDR3 DNA: TGCGCCAGCAGCTTATTCGCCCAGGGGAATTCCTACGAGCAGTACTTC